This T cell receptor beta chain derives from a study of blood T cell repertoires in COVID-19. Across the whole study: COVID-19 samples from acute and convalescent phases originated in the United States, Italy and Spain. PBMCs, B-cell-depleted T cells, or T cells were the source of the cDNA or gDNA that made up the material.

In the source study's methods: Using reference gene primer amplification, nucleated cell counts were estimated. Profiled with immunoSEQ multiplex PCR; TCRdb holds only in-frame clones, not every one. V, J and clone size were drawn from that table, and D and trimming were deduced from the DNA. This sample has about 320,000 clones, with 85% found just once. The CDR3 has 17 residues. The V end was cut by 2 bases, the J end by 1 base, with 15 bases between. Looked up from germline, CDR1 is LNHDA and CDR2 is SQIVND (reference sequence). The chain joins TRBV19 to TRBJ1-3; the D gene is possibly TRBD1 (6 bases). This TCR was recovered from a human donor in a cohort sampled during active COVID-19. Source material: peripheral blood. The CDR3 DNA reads TGTGCCAGTAGTATATCGTTTTCAGGGGTATCTGGAAACACCATATATTTT. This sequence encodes CASSISFSGVSGNTIYF.